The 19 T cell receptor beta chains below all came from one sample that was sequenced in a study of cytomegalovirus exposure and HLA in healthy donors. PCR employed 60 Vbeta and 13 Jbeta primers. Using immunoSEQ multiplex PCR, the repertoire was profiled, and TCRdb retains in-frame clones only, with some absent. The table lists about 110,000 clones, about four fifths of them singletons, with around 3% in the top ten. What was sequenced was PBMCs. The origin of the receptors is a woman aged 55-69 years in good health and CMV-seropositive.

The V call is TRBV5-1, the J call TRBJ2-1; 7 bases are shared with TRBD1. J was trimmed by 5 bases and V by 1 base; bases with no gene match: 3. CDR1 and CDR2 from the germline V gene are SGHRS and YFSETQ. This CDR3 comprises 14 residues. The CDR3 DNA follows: TGCGCCAGCAGCTTGACAGGGGCCAACAATGAGCAGTTCTTC. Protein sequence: CASSLTGANNEQFF.

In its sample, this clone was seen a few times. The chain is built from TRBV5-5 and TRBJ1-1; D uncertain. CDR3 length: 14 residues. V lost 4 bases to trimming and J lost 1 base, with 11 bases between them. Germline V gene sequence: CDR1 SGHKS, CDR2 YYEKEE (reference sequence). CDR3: CASSIDQENTEAFF. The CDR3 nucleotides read TGTGCCAGCAGCATCGATCAGGAGAACACTGAAGCTTTCTTT.

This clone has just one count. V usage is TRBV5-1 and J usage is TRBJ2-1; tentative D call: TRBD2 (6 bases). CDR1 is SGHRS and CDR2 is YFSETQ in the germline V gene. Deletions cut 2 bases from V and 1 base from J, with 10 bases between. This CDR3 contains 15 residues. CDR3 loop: CASSFGSGSYNEQFF. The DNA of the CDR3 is TGCGCCAGCAGCTTCGGGAGTGGGTCCTACAATGAGCAGTTCTTC.

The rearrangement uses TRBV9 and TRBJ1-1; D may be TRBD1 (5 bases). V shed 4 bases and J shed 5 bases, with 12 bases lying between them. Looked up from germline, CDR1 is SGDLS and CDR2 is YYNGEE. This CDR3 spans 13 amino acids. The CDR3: CASSLSGATEAFF. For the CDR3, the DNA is TGTGCCAGCAGCCTAAGTGGGGCGACTGAAGCTTTCTTT.

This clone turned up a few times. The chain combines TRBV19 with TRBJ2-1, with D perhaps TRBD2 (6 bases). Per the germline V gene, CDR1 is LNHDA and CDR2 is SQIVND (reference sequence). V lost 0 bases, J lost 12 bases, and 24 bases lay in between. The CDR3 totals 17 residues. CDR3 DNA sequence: TGTGCCAGTAGTATAGATGGGGGAGGTAGTGGAGCTATCGGGCAGTTCTTC. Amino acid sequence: CASSIDGGGSGAIGQFF.

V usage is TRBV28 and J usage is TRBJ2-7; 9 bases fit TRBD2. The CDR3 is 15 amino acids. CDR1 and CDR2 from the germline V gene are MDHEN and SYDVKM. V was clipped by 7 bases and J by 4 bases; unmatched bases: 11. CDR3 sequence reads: CASTPRGSGRYEQYF. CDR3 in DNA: TGTGCCAGCACCCCCCGAGGGAGCGGGAGGTACGAGCAGTACTTC. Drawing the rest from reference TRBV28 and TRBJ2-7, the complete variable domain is DVKVTQSSRYLVKRTGEKVFLECVQDMDHENMFWYRQDPGLGLRLIYFSYDVKMKEKGDIPEGYSVSREKKERFSLILESASTNQTSMYLCASTPRGSGRYEQYFGPGTRLTVT.

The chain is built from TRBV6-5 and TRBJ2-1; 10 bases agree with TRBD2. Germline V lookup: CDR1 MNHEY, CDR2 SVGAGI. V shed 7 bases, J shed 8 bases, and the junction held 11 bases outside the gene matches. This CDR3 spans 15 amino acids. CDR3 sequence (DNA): TGTGCCAGCACCCCACTAGCGGGATATACGGATGAGCAGTTCTTC. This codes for CASTPLAGYTDEQFF.

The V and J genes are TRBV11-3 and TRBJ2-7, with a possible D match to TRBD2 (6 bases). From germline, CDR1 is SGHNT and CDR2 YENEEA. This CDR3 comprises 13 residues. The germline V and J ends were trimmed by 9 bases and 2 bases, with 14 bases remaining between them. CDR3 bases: TGTGCCAGTTCCGGGACTGATACCTACGAGCAGTACTTC. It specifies CASSGTDTYEQYF.

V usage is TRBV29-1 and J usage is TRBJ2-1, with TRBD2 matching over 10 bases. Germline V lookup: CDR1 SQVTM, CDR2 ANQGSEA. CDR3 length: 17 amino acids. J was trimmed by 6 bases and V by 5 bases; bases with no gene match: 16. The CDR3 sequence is CSVLVRLAGIDGNEQFF. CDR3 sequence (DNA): TGCAGCGTTCTGGTAAGACTAGCGGGTATTGACGGCAATGAGCAGTTCTTC.

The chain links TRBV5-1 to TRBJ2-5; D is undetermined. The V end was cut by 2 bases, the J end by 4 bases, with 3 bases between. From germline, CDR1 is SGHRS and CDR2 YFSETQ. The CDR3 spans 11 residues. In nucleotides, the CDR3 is TGCGCCAGCAGCTTCGGAGAGACCCAGTACTTC. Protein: CASSFGETQYF.

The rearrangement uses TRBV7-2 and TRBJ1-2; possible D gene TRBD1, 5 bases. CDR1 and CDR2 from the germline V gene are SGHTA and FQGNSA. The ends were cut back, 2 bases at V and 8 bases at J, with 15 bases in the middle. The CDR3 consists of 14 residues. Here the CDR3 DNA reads TGTGCCAGCAGCTTATCTAGCGGGCAGGGAGGCTACACCTTC. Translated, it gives CASSLSSGQGGYTF.

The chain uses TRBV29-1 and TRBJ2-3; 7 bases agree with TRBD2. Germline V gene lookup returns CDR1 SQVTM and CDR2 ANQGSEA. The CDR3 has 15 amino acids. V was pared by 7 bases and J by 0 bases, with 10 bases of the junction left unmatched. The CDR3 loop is CSAMEGRGSTDTQYF. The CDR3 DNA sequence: TGCAGCGCCATGGAGGGGAGGGGAAGCACAGATACGCAGTATTTT.

CDR3 in amino acids: CASSLSGYTEAFF. CDR3 coding DNA: TGTGCCAGCAGCTTAAGCGGGTACACTGAAGCTTTCTTT. The genes are TRBV7-3 and TRBJ1-1; D remains unclear. CDR3 size: 13 residues. Germline values: CDR1 SGHTA, CDR2 FQGTGA. V was clipped by 1 base and J by 3 bases, with 6 bases between them.

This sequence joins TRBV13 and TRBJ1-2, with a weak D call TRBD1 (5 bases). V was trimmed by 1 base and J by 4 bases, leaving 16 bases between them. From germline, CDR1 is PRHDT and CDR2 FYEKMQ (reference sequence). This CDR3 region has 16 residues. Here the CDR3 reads CASSLDFRRGLYGYTF. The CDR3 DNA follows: TGTGCCAGCAGCTTAGATTTCAGGCGGGGACTCTATGGCTACACCTTC.

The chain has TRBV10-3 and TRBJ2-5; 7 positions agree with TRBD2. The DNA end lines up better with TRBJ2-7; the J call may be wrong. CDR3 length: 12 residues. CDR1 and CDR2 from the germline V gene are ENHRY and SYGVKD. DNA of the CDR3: TGTGCCATCAGCGGGAGGCCCCCCGAGCAGTACTTC. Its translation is CAISGRPPEQYF.

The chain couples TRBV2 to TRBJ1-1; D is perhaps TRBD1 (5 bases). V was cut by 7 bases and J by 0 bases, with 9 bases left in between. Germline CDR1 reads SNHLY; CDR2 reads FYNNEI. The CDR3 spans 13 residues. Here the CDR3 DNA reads TGTGCCAGCACCGCGACAGTGAACACTGAAGCTTTCTTT. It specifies CASTATVNTEAFF. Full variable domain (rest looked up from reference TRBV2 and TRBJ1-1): EPEVTQTPSHQVTQMGQEVILRCVPISNHLYFYWYRQILGQKVEFLVSFYNNEISEKSEIFDDQFSVERPDGSNFTLKIRSTKLEDSAMYFCASTATVNTEAFFGQGTRLTVV.

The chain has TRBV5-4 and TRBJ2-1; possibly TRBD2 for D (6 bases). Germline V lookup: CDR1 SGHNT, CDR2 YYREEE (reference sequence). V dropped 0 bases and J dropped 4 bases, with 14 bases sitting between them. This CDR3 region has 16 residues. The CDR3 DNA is TGTGCCAGCAGCTTGGCTGCCGGGACTTCATACAATGAGCAGTTCTTC. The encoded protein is CASSLAAGTSYNEQFF. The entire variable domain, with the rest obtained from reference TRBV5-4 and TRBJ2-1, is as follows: ETGVTQSPTHLIKTRGQQVTLRCSSQSGHNTVSWYQQALGQGPQFIFQYYREEENGRGNFPPRFSGLQFPNYSSELNVNALELDDSALYLCASSLAAGTSYNEQFFGPGTRLTVL.

In DNA form, the CDR3 reads TGTGCCAGTAGCTCACAGGGGGCGTATGGCTACACCTTC. Amino acids: CASSSQGAYGYTF. V gene TRBV19 combines with J gene TRBJ1-2, with 9 bases identical to TRBD1. From germline, CDR1 is LNHDA and CDR2 SQIVND (reference sequence). Trimming took 6 bases from V and 5 from J; bases not matched to a gene: 4. The CDR3 has 13 residues.

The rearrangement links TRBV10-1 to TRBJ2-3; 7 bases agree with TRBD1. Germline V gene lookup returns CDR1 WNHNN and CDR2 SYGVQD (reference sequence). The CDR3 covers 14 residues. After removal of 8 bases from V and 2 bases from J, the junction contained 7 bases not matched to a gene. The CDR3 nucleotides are TGCGCCAGCGGCCCCGGGACAGCCACAGATACGCAGTATTTT. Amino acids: CASGPGTATDTQYF.